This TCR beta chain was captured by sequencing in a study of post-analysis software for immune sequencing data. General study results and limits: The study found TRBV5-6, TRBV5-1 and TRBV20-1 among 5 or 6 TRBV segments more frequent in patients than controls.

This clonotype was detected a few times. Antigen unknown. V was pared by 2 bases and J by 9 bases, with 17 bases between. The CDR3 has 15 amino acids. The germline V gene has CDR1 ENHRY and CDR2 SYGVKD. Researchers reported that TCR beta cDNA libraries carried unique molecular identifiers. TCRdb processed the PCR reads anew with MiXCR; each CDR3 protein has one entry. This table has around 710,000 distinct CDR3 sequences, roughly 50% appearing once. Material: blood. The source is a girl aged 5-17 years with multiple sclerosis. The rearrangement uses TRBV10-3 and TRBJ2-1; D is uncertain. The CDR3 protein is CAISEVGVVSSEQFF. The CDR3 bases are TGTGCCATCAGTGAGGTCGGTGTCGTAAGCAGTGAGCAGTTCTTC.